This TCR beta chain derives from a study of cytomegalovirus exposure and HLA in healthy donors. Whole-study context: An earlier analysis identified more than 95 million unique TCR beta sequences in about 170 million T cells. Findings of the study overall: No immune exposure information besides CMV serostatus was available. Both high specificity and high sensitivity reportedly marked the classifier's diagnosis of cytomegalovirus status. The authors later found most CMV-associated TCR beta chains appeared HLA-restricted.

The V and J ends lost 4 bases and 5 bases respectively, with 8 bases between them. The germline V gene encodes CDR1 SGHAT and CDR2 FQDESV (reference sequence). The CDR3 has 12 amino acids. As regards this clone: Its antigen is unidentified.

The PCR ran on 60 Vbeta and 13 Jbeta primers. Here immunoSEQ multiplex PCR was the method, and the copy in TCRdb shows in-frame clones only, minus some. Of more than 150,000 clones in the sample, around 80% are singletons; the top ten hold about 7.7%. Material for sequencing was PBMCs. The sequence was obtained from a woman aged 40 to 49 in good health and CMV-seropositive. V gene TRBV11-1 combines with J gene TRBJ2-5, with unresolved D. CDR3 nucleotides: TGTGCCAGCAGCTCAAACCGGGAGACCCAGTACTTC. Translation gives CASSSNRETQYF.